This T cell receptor beta chain was profiled in a study of cytomegalovirus exposure and HLA in healthy donors. Study overall: Around 80 million unique TCR sequences came from HLA-typed donors in an early release.

The CDR3 covers 15 residues. V lost 10 bases and J lost 6, with 22 bases in between. The germline V gene encodes CDR1 PRHDT and CDR2 FYEKMQ (reference sequence). A note on this clone: Its target is not known.

Overall study findings and caveats: In a later analysis, compared with equally common non-associated chains, HLA-associated beta chains were more expanded. Highly shared variants forming one cluster were likely a sequencing artifact. Fewer N-insertions than the roughly 630-donor mean were reportedly shown by an Asian-associated ancestry cluster in a later analysis.

Amplification used 60 Vbeta primers and 13 Jbeta primers. Clones were read by immunoSEQ multiplex PCR, and TCRdb kept only the in-frame ones, dropping some. This table holds 150,000 to 250,000 clones, roughly four fifths found once. This TCR was sampled from a boy between 2 and 10 years old in good health and CMV-seronegative. J is TRBJ2-1 and V is TRBV13; D ambiguous. Sequencing was carried out using PBMCs. The CDR3 region is CATESRRSARNEQFF. The CDR3 DNA reads TGTGCCACCGAGTCACGCAGGTCGGCGCGCAATGAGCAGTTCTTC.